The sequence of this TCR beta chain was determined in a study of early T cells in non-severe SARS-CoV-2 infection. Across the whole study: Sequencing targeted bulk RNA from unsorted whole blood, leaving chains unpaired. Study findings and constraints: Clonotype matching in VDJdb favored anti-spike CD8 responses and did not capture private and CD4 specificities.

This clonotype was counted between two and nine times. Its antigen remains unknown. The protocol attached unique molecular identifiers to individual cDNA molecules. A single record per CDR3 protein comes from TCRdb applying MiXCR to the 5' RACE reads. This repertoire shows tens of thousands of distinct CDR3 sequences, 5.8% found once; its top ten account for roughly 5.4%. The V and J ends lost 9 bases and 2 bases respectively, with 17 bases between them. Germline CDR1 SNHLY, CDR2 FYNNEI. The CDR3 extends over 15 amino acids. This clonotype was obtained from an adult who was a healthcare worker with PCR-confirmed SARS-CoV-2 infection or an uninfected control (not recorded which). Sequenced: whole blood. This chain connects TRBV2 to TRBJ2-4, with D possibly being TRBD1 or TRBD2 (5 bases each). CDR3 nucleotides: TGTGCCAGAGAGGCCCCGGGGCAGTCCAAAAACATTCAGTACTTC. It is translated as CAREAPGQSKNIQYF.